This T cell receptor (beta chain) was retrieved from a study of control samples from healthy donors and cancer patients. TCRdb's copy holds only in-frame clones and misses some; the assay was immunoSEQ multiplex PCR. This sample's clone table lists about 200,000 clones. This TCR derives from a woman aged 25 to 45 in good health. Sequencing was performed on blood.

The CDR3 DNA sequence: TGCGCCAGCAGCCAAAAACCAGGGGGCTTCGAACAGCCCCAGCATTTT. Protein sequence: CASSQKPGGFEQPQHF. J is TRBJ1-5 and V is TRBV5-1; 8 bases map to TRBD1. The CDR3 totals 16 residues. Losses at the gene ends were 4 bases for V and 7 bases for J; bases not matched to a gene: 13. CDR1 and CDR2 (germline): SGHRS, YFSETQ. Full variable domain (outside the CDR3, taken from reference TRBV5-1 and TRBJ1-5): KAGVTQTPRYLIKTRGQQVTLSCSPISGHRSVSWYQQTPGQGLQFLFEYFSETQRNKGNFPGRFSGRQFSNSRSEMNVSTLELGDSALYLCASSQKPGGFEQPQHFGDGTRLSIL.